This TCR beta chain appears in the sequencing data of a study of blood T cell repertoires in COVID-19. Cohort allocation depended upon clinical history that participants reported. Measured with immunoSEQ multiplex PCR; TCRdb has only the in-frame clones, and not every one. The data contain around 250,000 clones, 90% of them seen just once; the ten biggest clones take up 0.87%. The CDR3 contains 15 residues. V shed 0 bases and J 9 bases; nucleotides not matched to a gene: 7. Looked up from germline, CDR1 is SGHNT and CDR2 is YYREEE (reference sequence). This clone came up a few times. Sequencing input: PBMCs or T cells enriched from blood (not recorded which). This chain uses TRBV5-4 with TRBJ2-1; 9 bases are shared with TRBD1. The origin of this receptor is a man aged 50 or older who had been exposed to COVID-19. The CDR3 coding sequence is TGTGCCAGCAGCTTGGGGACAGGGGAGGCTAGTGAGCAGTTCTTC. It specifies CASSLGTGEASEQFF.